This T cell receptor beta chain stems from a study of graft-versus-host responses after intestinal transplantation. With respect to this clone: What it binds is unknown.

Profiling relied on immunoSEQ multiplex PCR, and the TCRdb table lists in-frame clones only, not all of them. The repertoire holds 29,000 or so clones, with around four fifths as singletons. Processing of graft tissue released intraepithelial and lamina propria lymphocytes. General study points: Declining HvG levels early post-transplant were linked to peak circulating GvH clone levels. The study found high graft-versus-host to host-versus-graft clonal ratios in allografts of patients with graft-donor T cell macrochimerism. GvH clonotypes were identified within recipient marrow, with a subset emerging first in ileum or blood.

Germline CDR1 SGDLS, CDR2 YYNGEE. The CDR3 length is 15 residues. V was trimmed by 0 bases and J by 3 bases, leaving 10 bases between them. The chain couples TRBV9 to TRBJ2-1, with D possibly matching TRBD2 (6 bases). The receptor was derived from a human patient who received an intestinal transplant, so some T cells may come from the graft donor. The sample was ileum tissue, taken 98 days after intestinal transplantation. The CDR3 protein is CASSVVEGLYNEQFF. Written as DNA, the CDR3 is TGTGCCAGCAGCGTAGTTGAGGGACTCTACAATGAGCAGTTCTTC.